This T cell receptor (beta chain) is drawn from a study of prognosis after radiotherapy for stage I lung cancer. By two-round multiplex PCR, the TCR beta CDR3 was amplified from genomic DNA. Primers targeting each individual TRBV and TRBJ gene were applied in first-round PCR. TCRdb itself ran the multiplex PCR reads through MiXCR, one entry per CDR3 protein. The sample lists roughly 23,000 distinct CDR3 sequences, around two fifths occurring once. Trimming stripped 4 bases from V and 4 bases from J, with 17 bases between. The CDR3 sequence is 16 residues long. From germline, CDR1 is MDHEN and CDR2 SYDVKM. This clonotype was detected many times.

This chain uses TRBV28 with TRBJ2-1; D may correspond to TRBD1 or TRBD2 (5 bases each). The receptor comes from a donor aged 50 or older with non-small cell lung cancer. Sample: PBMCs, taken before or after stereotactic body radiation therapy (not recorded which). Here the CDR3 reads CASSSLGAVGYNEQFF. The CDR3 coding sequence is TGTGCCAGCAGTTCGCTCGGGGCAGTGGGGTACAATGAGCAGTTCTTC.